This T cell receptor (beta chain) originates from a study of blood T cells in healthy people across ages. For the second PCR, which ran for about 7 to 11 cycles, a sample-barcoded 5' primer and a J-beta primer mix were used. Each cDNA molecule carried a tag from a template-switch adaptor that contained 12 random nucleotides. TCRdb re-derived calls from the 5' RACE reads in MiXCR, one entry per CDR3 protein. The profile shows hundreds of thousands of distinct CDR3 sequences, 25% to 35% of them singletons. From germline, CDR1 is MNHEY and CDR2 SMNVEV (reference sequence). The V end lost 5 bases, the J end lost 10 bases, and 21 bases lay between the germline ends. The CDR3 contains 15 residues. This clonotype is a singleton in its sample.

What was sequenced was blood. This clonotype originated in a woman aged 80 or over in good health. The rearrangement joins TRBV27 to TRBJ2-1, with D possibly matching TRBD2 (6 bases). In DNA, the CDR3 is TGTGCCAGCAGTGACGCGAAACAGCGGGTCGGCGAGCAGTTCTTC. Amino acid sequence: CASSDAKQRVGEQFF.